The 15 T cell receptor beta chains in this list originate from one sample, sequenced in a study of CD8 T cells in Susac syndrome (dated by TCRdb to about 2019). Library construction relied on the immunoSEQ multiplex PCR assay. RNA was extracted using the RNeasy kit, and about 0.5 to 1 ug of the RNA was reverse transcribed with random hexamers. In-frame beta chains were kept once TCRdb had trimmed the public reads at Q25 with fastp and called clones with MiXCR. Each CDR3 protein appears once, grouped with its most common genes and DNA. The table for this sample lists more than 250,000 distinct CDR3 sequences; roughly 94% of them were counted only once. Over 0.065% of the sample goes to the ten largest clones. The sequenced material came from CD4+ T cells from PBMCs. The receptors here all came from a human donor with multiple sclerosis.

This chain joins TRBV12-3 or TRBV12-4 and TRBJ2-1; 13 bases map to TRBD2. The trim removed 5 bases at V and 1 base at J, leaving 5 bases unmatched. The CDR3 covers 17 residues. The DNA for the CDR3 is TGTGCCAGCAGTCGGACTAGCGGGAGACGGTCCTACAATGAGCAGTTCTTC. Its protein product is CASSRTSGRRSYNEQFF.

The chain couples TRBV20-1 to TRBJ2-3; 12 bases line up with TRBD2. This CDR3 is built from 15 residues. The V segment lost 6 bases and the J segment 3 bases; nucleotides outside the gene matches: 7. Germline loops: CDR1 DFQATT, CDR2 SNEGSKA (reference sequence). The DNA of the CDR3 is TGCAGTGCCCTGACTAGCGGGAGAGGGACAGATACGCAGTATTTT. Protein sequence: CSALTSGRGTDTQYF.

The chain is built from TRBV5-1 and TRBJ1-5; the D is unclear. V shed 4 bases and J shed 1 base, with 12 bases lying between them. The germline V gene has CDR1 SGHRS and CDR2 YFSETQ. This CDR3 is built from 15 residues. The CDR3 sequence: CASSPEPQSNQPQHF. The CDR3 DNA sequence: TGCGCCAGCAGCCCCGAGCCTCAGAGCAATCAGCCCCAGCATTTT.

The chain employs TRBV20-1 and TRBJ2-5; D uncertain. CDR1 DFQATT and CDR2 SNEGSKA come from the germline V gene (reference sequence). This CDR3 contains 13 residues. Between the trimmed V and J ends, which lost 6 bases and 4 bases, there was a span of 15 bases. The CDR3, as DNA: TGCAGTGCCTCCGGCCAAGCCGGAGAGACCCAGTACTTC. This encodes CSASGQAGETQYF.

V usage is TRBV7-9 and J usage is TRBJ1-1; no reliable D call. Looked up from germline, CDR1 is SEHNR and CDR2 is FQNEAQ (reference sequence). The CDR3 runs to 12 residues. V was shortened by 5 bases and J by 2 bases, with 6 bases between the two germline ends. The CDR3: CASSLTNTEAFF. CDR3 in DNA: TGTGCCAGCAGCCTCACCAACACTGAAGCTTTCTTT.

The chain employs TRBV9 and TRBJ2-7, with D perhaps TRBD2 (5 bases). Per germline, CDR1 SGDLS and CDR2 YYNGEE. With 0 bases removed from V and 0 bases from J, the gap between germline ends came to 13 bases. The CDR3 has 16 amino acids. The CDR3 nucleotides read TGTGCCAGCAGCGTAGGTCTCGAGGCGGGCTCCTACGAGCAGTACTTC. This codes for CASSVGLEAGSYEQYF.

V and J are TRBV6-1 and TRBJ1-1, with D perhaps matching TRBD1 (5 bases). This CDR3 region has 16 residues. Germline loops: CDR1 MNHNS, CDR2 SASEGT. With 5 bases removed from V and 1 base from J, the gap between germline ends came to 17 bases. Here the CDR3 DNA reads TGTGCCAGCAGTAGTTACTTCGGGGCGGCGAACACTGAAGCTTTCTTT. Residues: CASSSYFGAANTEAFF.

The chain recombines TRBV6-2 or TRBV6-3 with TRBJ1-5; a weak D match, TRBD1 (5 bases). The V end lost 2 bases, the J end lost 5 bases, and 13 bases lay between the germline ends. This CDR3 contains 15 residues. The V gene's germline CDR1 is MNHEY and CDR2 SVGEGT. For the CDR3, the DNA is TGTGCCAGCAGTTACGGGGCAGGGTTAGATCAGCCCCAGCATTTT. Protein sequence: CASSYGAGLDQPQHF.

The V and J genes are TRBV30 and TRBJ2-1; the D gene is possibly TRBD2 (7 bases). Trimming left V 0 bases short and J 6 bases short, with 12 bases between. CDR1 is GTSNPN and CDR2 is SVGIG in the germline V gene (reference sequence). The CDR3 covers 14 residues. The CDR3 loop is CAWSVGGGANEQFF. The CDR3 nucleotides are TGTGCCTGGAGTGTAGGAGGGGGGGCCAATGAGCAGTTCTTC.

CDR3 coding DNA: TGTGCCAGCAGCATTCCGGGACTAGCGGGAGGGAGGTACGAGCAGTACTTC. Encoded protein: CASSIPGLAGGRYEQYF. This chain joins TRBV2 and TRBJ2-7, with 16 positions matching TRBD2. J gave up 4 bases and V 6 bases, and 9 bases lay outside the gene matches. Looked up from germline, CDR1 is SNHLY and CDR2 is FYNNEI. This CDR3 has 17 residues.

The chain recombines TRBV11-2 with TRBJ1-6; maybe TRBD1 (5 bases). The V and J ends lost 0 bases and 9 bases respectively, with 18 bases between them. Germline CDR1 and CDR2: SGHAT and FQNNGV. There are 17 residues in the CDR3. The CDR3: CASSLDQQGPFGSPLHF. In DNA, the CDR3 is TGTGCCAGCAGCTTAGATCAGCAGGGCCCTTTTGGTTCACCCCTCCACTTT.

The chain employs TRBV4-3 and TRBJ1-1, with D perhaps TRBD1 (5 bases). Germline CDR1 reads LGHNA; CDR2 reads YSLEER. Trimming removed 4 bases at V and 4 bases at J, with 19 bases between. This CDR3 spans 16 amino acids. This chain's CDR3 is CASSRGTAGGVTEAFF. The CDR3 nucleotides are TGCGCCAGCAGCCGAGGGACGGCCGGCGGGGTCACTGAAGCTTTCTTT.

V gene TRBV9 combines with J gene TRBJ1-3; no definite D call. CDR1 SGDLS and CDR2 YYNGEE come from the germline V gene. The V and J ends lost 8 bases and 8 bases respectively, with 8 bases between them. The CDR3 covers 10 residues. The CDR3 protein is CARARDTIYF. DNA for the CDR3: TGTGCCAGGGCCCGGGACACCATATATTTT. The entire variable domain, with the rest obtained from reference TRBV9 and TRBJ1-3, is as follows: DSGVTQTPKHLITATGQRVTLRCSPRSGDLSVYWYQQSLDQGLQFLIQYYNGEERAKGNILERFSAQQFPDLHSELNLSSLELGDSALYFCARARDTIYFGEGSWLTVV.

The count of this clonotype is one. This chain joins TRBV6-5 and TRBJ1-2; maybe TRBD1 (6 bases). Germline loops: CDR1 MNHEY, CDR2 SVGAGI. Trimming cost V 3 bases and J 2 bases, with 13 bases left between them. This CDR3 has 15 residues. The CDR3, as DNA: TGTGCCAGCAGTTATAATGCAGGGGCCAACTATGGCTACACCTTC. It encodes CASSYNAGANYGYTF.

The chain is built from TRBV7-9 and TRBJ1-1; TRBD1 matches at 7 bases. Germline loops: CDR1 SEHNR, CDR2 FQNEAQ (reference sequence). This CDR3 is built from 15 residues. The V and J ends lost 5 bases and 10 bases, in that order; junction bases with no gene match: 16. DNA for the CDR3: TGTGCCAGCAGCCAGTTCGACAGGGACAGTGTCGGAGCTTTCTTT. Translated: CASSQFDRDSVGAFF.